Below, 20 T cell receptor beta chains from the same sample are listed, as sequenced in a study of T cells in Graves' hyperthyroidism and ophthalmopathy. What was amplified from RNA transcripts were TCR beta CDR3 regions. RT-PCR in the first round (using the HTBI primer set) targeted the TCR CDR3. One entry per CDR3 protein, called by TCRdb with MiXCR from the multiplex PCR reads. The data hold some 370,000 distinct CDR3 sequences, with around 15% observed a single time. The material sequenced was blood. These receptors were taken from a man aged 45-65 years with Graves' ophthalmopathy.

CDR3 bases: TGTGCCAGCAGCCGGGGGGAATACGAGCAGTACTTC. Translation: CASSRGEYEQYF. This rearrangement joins TRBV11-2 to TRBJ2-7, with TRBD2 identical over 7 bases. The CDR3 totals 12 residues. The germline CDR1 and CDR2 sequences are SGHAT and FQNNGV. Unmatched junction bases numbered 2, after V lost 5 bases and J lost 4 bases.

This clonotype was seen a few times. This chain joins TRBV19 and TRBJ1-2; unclear D gene. This CDR3 region has 14 residues. Germline CDR1 LNHDA, CDR2 SQIVND (reference sequence). The V end was cut by 2 bases, the J end by 3 bases, with 10 bases between. The CDR3 here is CASSIMPGDYGYTF. The CDR3 coding sequence is TGTGCCAGTAGTATAATGCCGGGTGACTATGGCTACACCTTC.

This clonotype has ten or more counts. The chain uses TRBV7-9 and TRBJ2-3, with a possible D match to TRBD1 (6 bases). This CDR3 has 14 residues. Germline V CDR1 and CDR2: SEHNR, FQNEAQ (reference sequence). With 3 bases removed from V and 2 bases from J, the gap between germline ends came to 9 bases. CDR3 coding DNA: TGTGCCAGCAGCTTGGGGACAACCACAGATACGCAGTATTTT. This codes for CASSLGTTTDTQYF.

This clonotype was seen ten or more times. The V call is TRBV7-8, the J call TRBJ1-2; D is undetermined. V gave up 2 bases and J gave up 2 bases, with 3 bases separating them. Germline V gene data show CDR1 as SGHVS and CDR2 as FQNEAQ. This CDR3 region has 12 residues. The CDR3 here is CASSLRNYGYTF. CDR3 bases: TGTGCCAGCAGCTTACGAAACTATGGCTACACCTTC.

This clonotype was found a few times. The CDR3, as DNA: TGCAGCGTTGTTGACCGGAACTACGAGCAGTACTTC. It is translated as CSVVDRNYEQYF. The chain links TRBV29-1 to TRBJ2-7; no clear D. V gave up 4 bases and J gave up 3 bases, with 10 bases separating them. The germline gives CDR1 SQVTM, CDR2 ANQGSEA. The CDR3 is 12 residues long.

This clonotype was counted at least ten times. The V and J genes are TRBV6-1 and TRBJ2-3; no definite D call. The CDR3 is 15 amino acids. V dropped 1 base and J dropped 1 base, with 9 bases sitting between them. The germline V gene encodes CDR1 MNHNS and CDR2 SASEGT. The CDR3 nucleotides read TGTGCCAGCAGTGAAGGTCCGGACCGCACAGATACGCAGTATTTT. Its translation is CASSEGPDRTDTQYF.

This clonotype was counted at least ten times. The V gene is TRBV7-9, the J gene TRBJ2-3, with D possibly being TRBD2 (6 bases). This CDR3 comprises 15 residues. V was pared by 8 bases and J by 0 bases, with 15 bases between. Germline values: CDR1 SEHNR, CDR2 FQNEAQ (reference sequence). CDR3 nucleotides: TGTGCCAGCGTCGAATGGGGGGATAGCACAGATACGCAGTATTTT. Protein: CASVEWGDSTDTQYF.

This clonotype has ten or more counts. This chain joins TRBV20-1 and TRBJ2-3, with a possible D match to TRBD2 (5 bases). V was cut by 6 bases and J by 4 bases, with 17 bases left in between. Germline V gene data show CDR1 as DFQATT and CDR2 as SNEGSKA (reference sequence). This CDR3 region has 14 residues. For the CDR3, the DNA is TGCAGTGCCATATCCGGGGTTTTCGCAGATACGCAGTATTTT. It specifies CSAISGVFADTQYF.

The chain carries TRBV20-1 and TRBJ2-2; TRBD2 matches 10 bases. Germline values: CDR1 DFQATT, CDR2 SNEGSKA (reference sequence). V lost 2 bases and J lost 0; bases outside the gene matches: 12. This CDR3 is built from 19 residues. In DNA form, the CDR3 reads TGCAGTGCTAGATCCCCGCCAGGGCTAGCGGGGGCGAACACCGGGGAGCTGTTTTTT. The encoded protein is CSARSPPGLAGANTGELFF.

This clonotype was recorded many times. The J gene is TRBJ1-1, the V gene TRBV27; 9 bases match TRBD1. The J segment lost 6 bases and the V segment lost 6 bases, leaving 5 bases of the junction unmatched. Germline V lookup: CDR1 MNHEY, CDR2 SMNVEV (reference sequence). This CDR3 spans 13 amino acids. The CDR3 bases are TGTGCCAGCAGCCGGACAGGGGCAGCTGAAGCTTTCTTT. Amino acids: CASSRTGAAEAFF.

A few counts support this clonotype. The V call is TRBV12-3 or TRBV12-4, the J call TRBJ1-1, with a possible D match to TRBD1 (6 bases). The CDR3 sequence is 13 residues long. V was shortened by 6 bases and J by 11 bases, with 19 bases between the two germline ends. CDR3 amino acids: CASRGYGGGMAFF. The CDR3 bases are TGTGCCAGCAGAGGGTACGGAGGGGGGATGGCTTTCTTT.

Ten or more counts support this clonotype. V gene TRBV20-1 combines with J gene TRBJ2-5; 8 positions agree with TRBD2. The CDR3 sequence is 15 residues long. Unmatched junction bases numbered 8, after V lost 1 base and J lost 4 bases. Germline values: CDR1 DFQATT, CDR2 SNEGSKA (reference sequence). The CDR3 DNA is TGCAGTGCTAGAGTTCCGGGAGGGAGGGGAGAGACCCAGTACTTC. It is translated as CSARVPGGRGETQYF.

The chain couples TRBV28 to TRBJ2-1; the match to TRBD2 covers 12 bases. This CDR3 has 13 residues. From germline, CDR1 is MDHEN and CDR2 SYDVKM. V lost 9 bases and J lost 8; bases outside the gene matches: 5. In DNA form, the CDR3 reads TGTGCCAGTCTAGCGGGAGGGACAGATGAGCAGTTCTTC. It specifies CASLAGGTDEQFF.

This clonotype was seen a few times. At one end, the junction sequence differs from germline, possibly due to a read error. The gene calls are TRBV5-1 and TRBJ2-7; 12 bases match TRBD2. From germline, CDR1 is SGHRS and CDR2 YFSETQ. This CDR3 comprises 17 residues. CDR3 sequence (DNA): TGTGCCAGCAGCGGACATAAAGTTAGACTAGCGGGAGTCGAGCAGTACTTC. Amino acids: CASSGHKVRLAGVEQYF.

The chain is built from TRBV6-9 and TRBJ2-1, with 9 bases that match TRBD1. Germline CDR1 and CDR2: MNHGY and SVAAGI. J gave up 2 bases and V 2 bases, and 1 base lay outside the gene matches. The CDR3 extends over 15 amino acids. The CDR3 DNA sequence: TGTGCCAGCAGTTATACAGGGGGCGCCTACAATGAGCAGTTCTTC. Its translation is CASSYTGGAYNEQFF.

There are many counts of this clonotype. V is TRBV7-6 and J is TRBJ1-2; D possibly corresponds to TRBD1 (6 bases). The germline V gene encodes CDR1 SGHVS and CDR2 FNYEAQ. Trimming took 1 base from V and 2 from J, leaving 20 bases between them. This CDR3 spans 18 amino acids. The CDR3 sequence: CASSLDYGATGSNYGYTF. Written as DNA, the CDR3 is TGTGCCAGCAGCTTAGACTATGGGGCAACAGGGTCCAACTATGGCTACACCTTC.

The chain has TRBV25-1 and TRBJ2-3; 8 nucleotides line up with TRBD2. Per germline, CDR1 MGHDK and CDR2 SYGVNS. The length of the CDR3 is 16 residues. The V and J ends lost 0 bases and 4 bases, in that order; junction bases with no gene match: 6. CDR3 DNA: TGTGCCAGCAGTGAATATACCAGCGGGAGCGCAGATACGCAGTATTTT. Translated, it gives CASSEYTSGSADTQYF.

This clonotype was detected only a few times. The chain employs TRBV24-1 and TRBJ2-3; D is uncertain. The CDR3 runs 14 residues. Germline V gene sequence: CDR1 KGHDR, CDR2 SFDVKD. V was shortened by 0 bases and J by 3 bases, with 6 bases between the two germline ends. DNA for the CDR3: TGTGCCACCAGTGATTTGGTGACGACAGATACGCAGTATTTT. Protein product: CATSDLVTTDTQYF.

The table lists this clonotype with a few counts. The chain couples TRBV3-1 to TRBJ2-7; 7 positions agree with TRBD2. This CDR3 region has 15 residues. V trimming: 0 bases; J trimming: 5 bases; junction bases outside the gene matches: 7. Germline CDR1 LGHDT, CDR2 YNNKEL (reference sequence). DNA of the CDR3: TGTGCCAGCAGCCAAGAGGGGCGGGAGTTCGACGAGCAGTACTTC. It yields the protein CASSQEGREFDEQYF.

The V and J genes are TRBV25-1 and TRBJ1-2, with D possibly matching TRBD1 (6 bases). The CDR3 covers 12 residues. The V and J ends lost 2 bases and 8 bases respectively, with 9 bases between them. The germline V gene encodes CDR1 MGHDK and CDR2 SYGVNS. The CDR3 nucleotides read TGTGCCAGCAGTGAACAGGGGTGGGGCTACACCTTC. Its translation is CASSEQGWGYTF.